Detailed here is one T cell receptor beta chain. Its target antigen remains unknown. No much larger clonotype is one base removed from it; base qualities were not supplied. This record comes from a study of blood T cell repertoires in COVID-19 (TCRdb year 2020). For the wider study: The collaborator samples originated in the United States, Italy and Spain and spanned the acute and convalescent phases of COVID-19. Deeply sampled blood TCRbeta repertoires from subjects exposed to, actively infected with, or recovered from COVID-19 were included in the dataset. The material from the prospective study consisted of cDNA or gDNA derived from T cells, B-cell-depleted T cells, or PBMCs. Where available, HLA class I and class II types were obtained from metadata supplied by the sample provider rather than from assay-based typing. Samples came from the ongoing ImmuneRACE study (first 160 participants) plus 1,254 subjects from 6 global collaborators. A de-identified subject ID, COVID-19 status, age in years and sex were almost always included in the sample metadata. The repertoires were made available in a free public database intended to serve as a resource for research on the immune response to SARS-CoV-2.

Summary of the overall study and its limitations: The quantity of clinical and demographic metadata differed by source and by participant and was supplied without curation.

The immunoSEQ Assay, a bias-controlled multiplex PCR, was used to amplify TCRbeta CDR3 regions from genomic DNA. The original methods were these. The number of nucleated cells in each sample was estimated from the amplification of reference gene primers within the assay. To quantify the absolute abundance of each unique TCRbeta CDR3 rearrangement, sequence reads were collapsed and filtered. For each sample, productive Simpson clonality was calculated as the square root of Simpson's diversity index across productive rearrangements. Not all clones reach the TCRdb copy of this immuneACCESS table, which keeps in-frame sequences only. Checked studies attribute under half of the gap to unresolved V genes and leave the rest unexplained. V, J and clone size are taken as reported in that table, and D and trimming were inferred from the DNA itself. The sample table contains roughly 300,000 clones; only one count was recorded for 80% to 90% of them. The top ten clonotypes cover around 4.6% of the sample.

V is cut by 3 bases and J by 9 bases, and the space between the germline ends is 15 bases. The CDR3, cysteine through phenylalanine, is 14 amino acids long. The retained sequence is limited to the CDR3, 42 bases, with the frame set at the first base. The germline V gene encodes CDR1 MNHEY and CDR2 SVGEGT. Enrolling through a virtual design, the prospective study's participants ranged in age from roughly 18 to 100 years and lived across 20 to 25 United States geographic areas. In the prospective study, participants were assigned to cohorts based on the clinical history participants reported in a screening survey and a study questionnaire. Recovered participants in ImmuneRACE Cohort 3 were defined as having two consecutive negative NP/OP PCR tests, clearance from a healthcare professional, or resolution of symptoms. Each participant in the prospective study had whole blood, serum and a nasopharyngeal or oropharyngeal swab collected by mobile phlebotomists. Participants in the prospective study had the option to provide additional blood draws and questionnaires over a roughly 2-month period. Blood samples from the prospective study were shipped frozen or at room temperature prior to DNA extraction.

Sequences were obtained from PBMCs or T cells enriched from blood (not recorded which). This TCR was recovered from a man between 25 and 39 years old who had recovered from COVID-19. The chain uses TRBV6-2 or TRBV6-3 and TRBJ1-5, with the D gene call left open. CDR3 region: CASSYGGGTWPQHF. The nucleotide sequence is TGTGCCAGCAGTTATGGAGGAGGTACGTGGCCCCAGCATTTT.